This T cell receptor beta chain was sequenced for a study of T cell responses to AZD1222 COVID-19 vaccine. Germline V lookup: CDR1 MGHDK, CDR2 SYGVNS. The V end was cut by 4 bases, the J end by 6 bases, with 8 bases between. This CDR3 spans 12 amino acids. Assay used: immunoSEQ multiplex PCR; TCRdb lists only in-frame clones, some missing. The repertoire consists of about 140,000 clones, with approximately 88% occurring once and the leading ten covering under 3.5%. The sequences come from peripheral blood, collected on day 0 of AZD1222 vaccination. The V call is TRBV25-1, the J call TRBJ2-3; D is unresolved. This TCR came from an adult in good health. This CDR3 reads CASSGYRDTQYF. In DNA, the CDR3 is TGTGCCAGCAGTGGGTACCGGGATACGCAGTATTTT.